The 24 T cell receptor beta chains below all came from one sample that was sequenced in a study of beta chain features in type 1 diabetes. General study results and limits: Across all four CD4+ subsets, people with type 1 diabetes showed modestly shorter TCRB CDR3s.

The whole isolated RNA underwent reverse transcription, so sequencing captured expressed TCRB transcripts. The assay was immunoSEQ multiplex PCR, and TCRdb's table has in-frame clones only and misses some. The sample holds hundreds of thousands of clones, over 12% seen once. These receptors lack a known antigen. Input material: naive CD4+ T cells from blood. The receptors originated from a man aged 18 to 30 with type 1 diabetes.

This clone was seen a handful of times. DNA for the CDR3: TGTGCCAGCAGTGGGCAAGGACAGGGTTCAGAGACCCAGTACTTC. It codes for CASSGQGQGSETQYF. The chain combines TRBV2 with TRBJ2-5; TRBD1 aligns across 8 bases. The CDR3 is 15 amino acids. Losses at the gene ends were 4 bases for V and 4 bases for J; bases not matched to a gene: 8. Per germline, CDR1 SNHLY and CDR2 FYNNEI.

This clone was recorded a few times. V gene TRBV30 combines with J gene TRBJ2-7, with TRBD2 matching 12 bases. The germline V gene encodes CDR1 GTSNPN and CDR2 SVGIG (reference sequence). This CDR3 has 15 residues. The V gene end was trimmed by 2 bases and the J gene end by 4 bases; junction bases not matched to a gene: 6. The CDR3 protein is CAWSIASGGAYEQYF. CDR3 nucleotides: TGTGCCTGGAGTATCGCTAGCGGGGGGGCATACGAGCAGTACTTC.

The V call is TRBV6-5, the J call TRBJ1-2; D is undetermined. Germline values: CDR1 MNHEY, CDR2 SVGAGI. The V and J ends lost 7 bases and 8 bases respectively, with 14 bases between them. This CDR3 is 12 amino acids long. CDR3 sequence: CASTTPDKGYTF. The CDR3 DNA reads TGTGCCAGCACCACACCTGACAAGGGCTACACCTTC.

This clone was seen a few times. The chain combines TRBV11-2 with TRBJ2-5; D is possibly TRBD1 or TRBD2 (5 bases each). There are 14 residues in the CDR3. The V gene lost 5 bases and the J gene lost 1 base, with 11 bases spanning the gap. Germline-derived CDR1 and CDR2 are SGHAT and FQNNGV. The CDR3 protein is CASSVRDGQETQYF. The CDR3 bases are TGTGCCAGCAGCGTCAGGGACGGCCAAGAGACCCAGTACTTC.

CDR3 DNA sequence: TGTGCCAGCAGCCAAGAGGGTAGCGGCTATGGCTACACCTTC. Translated, it gives CASSQEGSGYGYTF. This chain joins TRBV4-2 and TRBJ1-2; D not certain. The CDR3 extends over 14 amino acids. Between the trimmed V and J ends, which lost 0 bases and 4 bases, there was a span of 9 bases. Germline V gives CDR1 LGHNA, CDR2 YNFKEQ.

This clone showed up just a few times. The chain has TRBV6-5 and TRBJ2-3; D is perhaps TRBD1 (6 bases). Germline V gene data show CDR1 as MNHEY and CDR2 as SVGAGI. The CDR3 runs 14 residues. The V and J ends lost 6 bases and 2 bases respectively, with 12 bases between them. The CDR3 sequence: CASSLQGTTDTQYF. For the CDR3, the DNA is TGTGCCAGCAGCCTTCAGGGGACCACAGATACGCAGTATTTT.

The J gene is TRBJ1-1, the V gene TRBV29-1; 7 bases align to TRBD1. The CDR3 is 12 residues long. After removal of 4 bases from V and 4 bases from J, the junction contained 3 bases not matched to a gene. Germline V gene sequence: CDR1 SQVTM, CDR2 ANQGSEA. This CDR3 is CSVAQGFTEAFF. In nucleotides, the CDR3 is TGCAGCGTTGCACAGGGGTTCACTGAAGCTTTCTTT.

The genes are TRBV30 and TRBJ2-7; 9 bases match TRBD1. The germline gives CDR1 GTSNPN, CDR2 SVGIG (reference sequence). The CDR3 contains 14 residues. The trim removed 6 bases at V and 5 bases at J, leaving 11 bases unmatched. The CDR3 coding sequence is TGTGCCTGCGGGTACGGGACAGGGTACGACGAGCAGTACTTC. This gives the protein CACGYGTGYDEQYF.

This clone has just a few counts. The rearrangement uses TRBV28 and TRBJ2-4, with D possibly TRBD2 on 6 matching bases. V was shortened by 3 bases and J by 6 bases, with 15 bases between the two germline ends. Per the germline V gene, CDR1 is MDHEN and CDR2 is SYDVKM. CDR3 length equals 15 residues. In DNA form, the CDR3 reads TGTGCCAGCAGTTTGGGGCATGCCGGGGGAAACATTCAGTACTTC. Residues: CASSLGHAGGNIQYF.

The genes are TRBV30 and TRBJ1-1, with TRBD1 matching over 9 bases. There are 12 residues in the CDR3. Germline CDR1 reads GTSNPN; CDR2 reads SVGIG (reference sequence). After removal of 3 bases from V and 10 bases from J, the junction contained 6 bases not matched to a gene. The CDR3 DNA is TGTGCCTGGAGCCGGACAGGGGTGGGAGCTTTCTTT. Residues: CAWSRTGVGAFF.

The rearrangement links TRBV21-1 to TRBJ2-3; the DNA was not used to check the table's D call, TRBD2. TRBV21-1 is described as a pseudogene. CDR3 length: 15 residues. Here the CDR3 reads CASSKRLARTDTQYF. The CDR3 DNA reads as TGTGCCAGCAGCAAAAGGCTAGCGCGCACAGATACGCAGTATTTT.

The CDR3 DNA follows: TGTGCCAGCACCTCCGGGGGGGCTGCAGATACGCAGTATTTT. Translating it yields CASTSGGAADTQYF. The gene calls are TRBV13 and TRBJ2-3; 8 positions agree with TRBD2. Trimming took 7 bases from V and 4 from J; bases not matched to a gene: 7. Germline values: CDR1 PRHDT, CDR2 FYEKMQ (reference sequence). The length of the CDR3 is 14 residues.

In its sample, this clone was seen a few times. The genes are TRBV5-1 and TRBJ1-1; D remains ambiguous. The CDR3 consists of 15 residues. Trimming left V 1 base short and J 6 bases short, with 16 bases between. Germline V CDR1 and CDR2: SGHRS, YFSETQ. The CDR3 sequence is CASSLTNGEGSEAFF. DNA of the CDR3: TGCGCCAGCAGCTTGACGAACGGCGAAGGTTCTGAAGCTTTCTTT.

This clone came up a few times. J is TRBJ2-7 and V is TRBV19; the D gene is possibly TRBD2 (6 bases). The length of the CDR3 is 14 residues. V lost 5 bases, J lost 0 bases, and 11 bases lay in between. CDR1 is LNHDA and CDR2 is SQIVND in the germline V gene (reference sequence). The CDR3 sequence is CASSGRDFSYEQYF. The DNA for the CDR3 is TGTGCCAGTAGTGGCCGGGACTTCTCCTACGAGCAGTACTTC.

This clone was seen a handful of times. The CDR3: CASSVDPTLPYEQYF. CDR3 nucleotides: TGTGCCAGCAGCGTAGACCCAACCCTCCCCTACGAGCAGTACTTC. This chain links TRBV9 with TRBJ2-7; no firm D call. The germline CDR1 and CDR2 sequences are SGDLS and YYNGEE. Trimming stripped 0 bases from V and 2 bases from J, with 12 bases between. The CDR3 sequence is 15 residues long.

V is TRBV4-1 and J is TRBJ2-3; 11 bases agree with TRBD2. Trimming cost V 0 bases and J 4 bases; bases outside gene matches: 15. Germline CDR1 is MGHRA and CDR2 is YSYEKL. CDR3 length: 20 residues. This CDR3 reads CASSQDRTTSGVGWADTQYF. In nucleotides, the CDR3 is TGCGCCAGCAGCCAAGATCGGACGACTAGCGGGGTGGGATGGGCAGATACGCAGTATTTT.

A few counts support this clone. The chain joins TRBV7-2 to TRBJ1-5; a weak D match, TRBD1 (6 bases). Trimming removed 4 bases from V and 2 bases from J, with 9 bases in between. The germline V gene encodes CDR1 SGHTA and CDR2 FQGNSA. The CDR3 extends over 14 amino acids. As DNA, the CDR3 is TGTGCCAGCAGCTCACAGGGTCGCAATCAGCCCCAGCATTTT. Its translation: CASSSQGRNQPQHF.

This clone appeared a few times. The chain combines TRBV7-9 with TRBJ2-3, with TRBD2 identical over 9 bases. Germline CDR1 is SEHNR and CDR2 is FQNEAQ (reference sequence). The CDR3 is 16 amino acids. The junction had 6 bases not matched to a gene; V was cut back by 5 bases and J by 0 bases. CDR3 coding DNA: TGTGCCAGCAGCGCCCGACTAGCGGCCAGCACAGATACGCAGTATTTT. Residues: CASSARLAASTDTQYF.

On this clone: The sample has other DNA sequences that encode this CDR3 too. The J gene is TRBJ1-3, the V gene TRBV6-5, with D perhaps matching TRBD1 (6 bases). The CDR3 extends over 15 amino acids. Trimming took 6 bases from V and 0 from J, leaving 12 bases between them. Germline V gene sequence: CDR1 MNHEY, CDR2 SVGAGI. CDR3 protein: CASSLRDTSGNTIYF. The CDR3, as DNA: TGTGCCAGCAGCCTCCGGGACACCTCTGGAAACACCATATATTTT.

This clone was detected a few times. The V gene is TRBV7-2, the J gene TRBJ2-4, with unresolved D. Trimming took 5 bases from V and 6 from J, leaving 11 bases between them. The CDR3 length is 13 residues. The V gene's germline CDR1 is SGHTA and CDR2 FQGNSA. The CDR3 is CASSPGPPNIQYF. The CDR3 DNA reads TGTGCCAGCAGCCCCGGGCCACCAAACATTCAGTACTTC.

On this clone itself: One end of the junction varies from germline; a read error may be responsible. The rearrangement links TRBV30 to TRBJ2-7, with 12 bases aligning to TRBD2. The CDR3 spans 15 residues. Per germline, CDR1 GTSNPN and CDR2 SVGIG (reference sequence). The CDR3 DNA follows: TGTGCCCGGAGGTGGGCTAGCGGGAGGGGCTACGAGCAGTACTTC. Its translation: CARRWASGRGYEQYF.

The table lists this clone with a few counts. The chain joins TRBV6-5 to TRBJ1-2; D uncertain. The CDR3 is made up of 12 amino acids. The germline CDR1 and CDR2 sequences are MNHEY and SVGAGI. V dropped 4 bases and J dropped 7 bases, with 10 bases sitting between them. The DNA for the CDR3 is TGTGCCAGCAGTTCCGACGCGGTTGGCTACACCTTC. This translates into CASSSDAVGYTF.

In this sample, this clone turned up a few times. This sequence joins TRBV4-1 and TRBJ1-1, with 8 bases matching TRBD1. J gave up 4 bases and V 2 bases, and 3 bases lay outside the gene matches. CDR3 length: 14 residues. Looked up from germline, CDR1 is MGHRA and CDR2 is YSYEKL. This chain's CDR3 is CASSQTGTGTEAFF. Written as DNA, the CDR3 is TGCGCCAGCAGCCAAACCGGGACAGGCACTGAAGCTTTCTTT.

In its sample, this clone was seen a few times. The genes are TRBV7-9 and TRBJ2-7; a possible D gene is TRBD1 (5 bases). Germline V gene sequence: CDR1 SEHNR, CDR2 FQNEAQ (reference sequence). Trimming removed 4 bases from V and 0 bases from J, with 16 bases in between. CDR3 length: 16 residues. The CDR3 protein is CASSYTGAPSSYEQYF. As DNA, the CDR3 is TGTGCCAGCAGCTATACAGGCGCTCCAAGCTCCTACGAGCAGTACTTC.